This passage covers 9 T cell receptor beta chains from one sample sequenced in a study of T cell repertoires in cytomegalovirus infection. TCRdb independently ran MiXCR on the reads; one entry per CDR3 protein. The data hold around 320,000 distinct CDR3 sequences, with over 7.5% observed a single time. The sample taken for sequencing was PBMCs. The receptors stem from a human donor in good health (CMV status not recorded). Some clones in this sample may be carry-over from other donors' samples.

This clonotype came up many times. The CDR3 nucleotides are TGTGCCAGCAGTGCCCTAACAGGGAACACCGGGGAGCTGTTTTTT. It translates to CASSALTGNTGELFF. The V call is TRBV6-1, the J call TRBJ2-2, with a weak D call TRBD1 (5 bases). The ends were cut back, 4 bases at V and 1 base at J, with 10 bases in the middle. Per germline, CDR1 MNHNS and CDR2 SASEGT. CDR3 length: 15 amino acids.

Ten or more counts support this clonotype. The rearrangement uses TRBV19 and TRBJ2-3, with unresolved D. The CDR3 consists of 14 residues. Germline-derived CDR1 and CDR2 are LNHDA and SQIVND (reference sequence). Trimming took off 3 bases at V and 1 base at J, with 8 bases between the two ends. CDR3 in amino acids: CASSIVQGTDTQYF. The CDR3 coding sequence is TGTGCCAGTAGTATCGTCCAGGGCACAGATACGCAGTATTTT.

The rearrangement joins TRBV10-3 to TRBJ2-1; either TRBD1 or TRBD2 may supply D (5 bases each). The CDR3 is made up of 14 amino acids. The V gene lost 4 bases and the J gene lost 6 bases, with 13 bases spanning the gap. CDR1 and CDR2 from the germline V gene are ENHRY and SYGVKD. This chain's CDR3 is CAISVSAQGNEQFF. DNA for the CDR3: TGTGCCATCAGTGTTAGCGCCCAGGGCAATGAGCAGTTCTTC.

The V gene is TRBV5-3, the J gene TRBJ2-1; TRBD2 matches at 8 bases. TRBV5-3 is an open reading frame whose function is uncertain. CDR3 length: 13 residues. The V segment lost 8 bases and the J segment 10 bases; nucleotides outside the gene matches: 11. For the CDR3, the DNA is TGTGCCAGCAGCCCCGGGACTAGTATCGAGCAGTTCTTC. It translates to CASSPGTSIEQFF.

The genes are TRBV9 and TRBJ2-1, with a weak D call TRBD1 (6 bases). Germline lookup yields CDR1 SGDLS and CDR2 YYNGEE. With 4 bases removed from V and 4 bases from J, the gap between germline ends came to 15 bases. This CDR3 comprises 15 residues. The CDR3 sequence is CASSLQGLQYNEQFF. For the CDR3, the DNA is TGTGCCAGCAGCCTTCAGGGGCTACAATACAATGAGCAGTTCTTC.

V and J are TRBV4-3 and TRBJ2-7; 7 nucleotides align to TRBD2. Germline-derived CDR1 and CDR2 are LGHNA and YSLEER. There are 16 residues in the CDR3. V shed 4 bases and J 5 bases; nucleotides not matched to a gene: 14. The CDR3 DNA reads as TGCGCCAGCAGCCCCGTCACGACTAGCCAAATCCACGAGCAGTACTTC. Amino acids: CASSPVTTSQIHEQYF.

V is TRBV7-2 and J is TRBJ2-1, with D unclear. In germline, CDR1 is SGHTA, CDR2 FQGNSA. Trimming cost V 5 bases and J 9 bases, with 8 bases left between them. The CDR3 is 11 amino acids. CDR3 nucleotides: TGTGCCAGCAGCCGGGCCGCTGAGCAGTTCTTC. It is translated as CASSRAAEQFF.

The CDR3 reads CSAPGENTGELFF. The CDR3 DNA reads TGCAGTGCTCCAGGGGAGAACACCGGGGAGCTGTTTTTT. J is TRBJ2-2 and V is TRBV20-1, with a tentative D call TRBD1 (6 bases). The V end lost 5 bases, the J end lost 1 base, and 8 bases lay between the germline ends. Germline assignment: CDR1 DFQATT and CDR2 SNEGSKA (reference sequence). CDR3 size: 13 residues.

This clonotype has just a few counts. The gene calls are TRBV5-1 and TRBJ1-2; TRBD1 matches 9 bases. CDR1 SGHRS and CDR2 YFSETQ come from the germline V gene. V was pared by 0 bases and J by 8 bases, with 14 bases of the junction left unmatched. The CDR3 runs to 17 residues. As DNA, the CDR3 is TGCGCCAGCAGCTTGGACGGCGTACGACAGGGGGTCTGGGGCTACACCTTC. As protein: CASSLDGVRQGVWGYTF.